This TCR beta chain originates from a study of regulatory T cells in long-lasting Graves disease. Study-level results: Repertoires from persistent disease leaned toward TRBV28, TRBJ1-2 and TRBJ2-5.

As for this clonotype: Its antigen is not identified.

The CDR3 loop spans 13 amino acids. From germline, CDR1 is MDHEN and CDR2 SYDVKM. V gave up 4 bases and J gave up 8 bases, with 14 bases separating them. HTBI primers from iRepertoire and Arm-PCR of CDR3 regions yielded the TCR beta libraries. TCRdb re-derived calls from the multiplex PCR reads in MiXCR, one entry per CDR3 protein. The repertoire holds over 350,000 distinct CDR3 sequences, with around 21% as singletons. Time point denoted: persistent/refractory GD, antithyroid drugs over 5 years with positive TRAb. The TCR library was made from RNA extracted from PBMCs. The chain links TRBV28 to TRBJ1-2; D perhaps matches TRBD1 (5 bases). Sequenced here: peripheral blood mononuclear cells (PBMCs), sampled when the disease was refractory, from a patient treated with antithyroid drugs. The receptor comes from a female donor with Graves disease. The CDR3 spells CASSWSLTEGYTF. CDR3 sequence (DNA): TGTGCCAGCAGTTGGTCACTGACAGAAGGCTACACCTTC.